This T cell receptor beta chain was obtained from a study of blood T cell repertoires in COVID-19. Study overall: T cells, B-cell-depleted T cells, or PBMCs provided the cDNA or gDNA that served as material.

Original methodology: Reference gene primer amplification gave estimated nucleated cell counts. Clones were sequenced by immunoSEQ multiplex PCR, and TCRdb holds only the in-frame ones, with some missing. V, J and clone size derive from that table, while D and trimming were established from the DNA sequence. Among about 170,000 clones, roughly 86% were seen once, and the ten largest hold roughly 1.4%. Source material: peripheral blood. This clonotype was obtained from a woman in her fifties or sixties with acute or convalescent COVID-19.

In DNA, the CDR3 is TGTGCCAGCAGCTTGAGAAGGGCGACAGGGGGCAACGAGCAGTTCTTC. Amino acid sequence: CASSLRRATGGNEQFF. The chain combines TRBV5-6 with TRBJ2-1, with 10 bases lining up with TRBD1. There are 16 residues in the CDR3. The V gene's germline CDR1 is SGHDT and CDR2 YYEEEE. The junction had 11 bases not matched to a gene; V was cut back by 1 base and J by 10 bases. Full variable domain (remainder filled in from reference TRBV5-6 and TRBJ2-1): DAGVTQSPTHLIKTRGQQVTLRCSPKSGHDTVSWYQQALGQGPQFIFQYYEEEERQRGNFPDRFSGHQFPNYSSELNVNALLLGDSALYLCASSLRRATGGNEQFFGPGTRLTVL.